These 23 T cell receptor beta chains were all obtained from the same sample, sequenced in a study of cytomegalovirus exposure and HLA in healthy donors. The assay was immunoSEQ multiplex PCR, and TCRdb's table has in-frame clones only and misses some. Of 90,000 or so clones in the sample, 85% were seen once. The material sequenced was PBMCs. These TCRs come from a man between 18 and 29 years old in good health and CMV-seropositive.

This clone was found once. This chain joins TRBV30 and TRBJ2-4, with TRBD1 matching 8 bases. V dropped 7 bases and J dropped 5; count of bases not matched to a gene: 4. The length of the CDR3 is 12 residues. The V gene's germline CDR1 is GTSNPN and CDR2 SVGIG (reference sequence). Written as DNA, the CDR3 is TGTGCCTTTTCGGGACAGGAAAACATTCAGTACTTC. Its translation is CAFSGQENIQYF. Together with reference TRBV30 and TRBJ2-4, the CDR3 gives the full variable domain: SQTIHQWPATLVQPVGSPLSLECTVEGTSNPNLYWYRQAAGRGLQLLFYSVGIGQISSEVPQNLSASRPQDRQFILSSKKLLLSDSGFYLCAFSGQENIQYFGAGTRLSVL.

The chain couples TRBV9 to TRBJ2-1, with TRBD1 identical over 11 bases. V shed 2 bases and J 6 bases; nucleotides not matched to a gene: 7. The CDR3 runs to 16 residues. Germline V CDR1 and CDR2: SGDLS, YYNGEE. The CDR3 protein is CASSVAGTGGGNEQFF. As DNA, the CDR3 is TGTGCCAGCAGCGTGGCCGGGACAGGGGGAGGCAATGAGCAGTTCTTC.

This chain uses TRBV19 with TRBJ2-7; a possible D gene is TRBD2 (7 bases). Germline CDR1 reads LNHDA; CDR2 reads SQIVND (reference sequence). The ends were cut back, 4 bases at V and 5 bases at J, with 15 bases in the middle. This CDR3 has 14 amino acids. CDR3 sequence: CASSKQGGGDEQYF. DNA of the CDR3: TGTGCCAGTAGTAAGCAGGGAGGGGGAGACGAGCAGTACTTC.

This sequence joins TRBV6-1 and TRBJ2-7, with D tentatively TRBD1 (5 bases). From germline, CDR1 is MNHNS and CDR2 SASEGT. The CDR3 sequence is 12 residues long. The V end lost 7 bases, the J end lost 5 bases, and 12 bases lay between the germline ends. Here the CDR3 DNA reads TGTGCCAGCATTAAGGCAGGGAACGAGCAGTACTTC. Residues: CASIKAGNEQYF.

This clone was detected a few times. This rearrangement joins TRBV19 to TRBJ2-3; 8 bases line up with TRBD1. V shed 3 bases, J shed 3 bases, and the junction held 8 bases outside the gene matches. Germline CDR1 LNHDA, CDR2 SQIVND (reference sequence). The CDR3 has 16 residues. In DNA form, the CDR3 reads TGTGCCAGTAGTATGGTGCAGGGGGCAGGGACAGATACGCAGTATTTT. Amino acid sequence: CASSMVQGAGTDTQYF.

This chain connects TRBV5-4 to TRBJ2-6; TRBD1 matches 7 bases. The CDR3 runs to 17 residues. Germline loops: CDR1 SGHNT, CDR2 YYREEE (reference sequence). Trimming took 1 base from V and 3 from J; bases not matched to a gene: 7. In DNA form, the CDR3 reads TGTGCCAGCAGCTTGTGGCTAGGGGGCTTTGGGGCCAACGTCCTGACTTTC. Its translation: CASSLWLGGFGANVLTF.

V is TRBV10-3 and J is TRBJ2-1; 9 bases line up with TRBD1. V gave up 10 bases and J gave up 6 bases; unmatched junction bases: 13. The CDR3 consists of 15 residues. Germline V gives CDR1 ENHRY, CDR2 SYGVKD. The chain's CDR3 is CATLGDRAMSNEQFF. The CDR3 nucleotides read TGTGCCACGCTCGGGGACAGGGCTATGAGCAATGAGCAGTTCTTC.

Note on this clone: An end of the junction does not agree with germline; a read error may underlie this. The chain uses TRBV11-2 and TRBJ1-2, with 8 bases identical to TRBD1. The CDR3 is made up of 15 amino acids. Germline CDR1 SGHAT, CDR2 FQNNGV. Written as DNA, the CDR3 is TGTGCCAACAGCTTAGATCTTGGACAGGGCCGGGGCTACACCTTC. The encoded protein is CANSLDLGQGRGYTF.

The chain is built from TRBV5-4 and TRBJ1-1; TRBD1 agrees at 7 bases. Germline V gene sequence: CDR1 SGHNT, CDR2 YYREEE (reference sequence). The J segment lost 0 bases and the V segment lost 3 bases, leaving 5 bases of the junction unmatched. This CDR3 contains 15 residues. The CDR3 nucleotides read TGTGCCAGCAGCTGGGGACAGTTAATGAACACTGAAGCTTTCTTT. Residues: CASSWGQLMNTEAFF.

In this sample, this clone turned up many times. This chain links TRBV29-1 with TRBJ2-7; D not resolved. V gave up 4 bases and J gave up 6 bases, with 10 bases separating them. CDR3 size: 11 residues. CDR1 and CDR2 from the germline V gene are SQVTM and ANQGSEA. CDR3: CSVVRSGEQYF. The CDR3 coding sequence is TGCAGCGTTGTACGGTCGGGCGAGCAGTACTTC.

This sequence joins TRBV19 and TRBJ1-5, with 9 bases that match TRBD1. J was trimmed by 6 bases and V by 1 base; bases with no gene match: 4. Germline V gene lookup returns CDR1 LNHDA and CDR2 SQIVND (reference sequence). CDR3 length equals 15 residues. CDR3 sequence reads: CASSIAGTGIQPQHF. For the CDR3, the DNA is TGTGCCAGTAGTATAGCTGGGACAGGGATTCAGCCCCAGCATTTT.

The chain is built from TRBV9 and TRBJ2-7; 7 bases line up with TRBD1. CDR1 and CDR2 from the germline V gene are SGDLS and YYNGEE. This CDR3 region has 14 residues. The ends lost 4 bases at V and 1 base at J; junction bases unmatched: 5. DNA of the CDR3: TGTGCCAGCAGCCCCTGGGACAGTTCCTACGAGCAGTACTTC. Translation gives CASSPWDSSYEQYF.

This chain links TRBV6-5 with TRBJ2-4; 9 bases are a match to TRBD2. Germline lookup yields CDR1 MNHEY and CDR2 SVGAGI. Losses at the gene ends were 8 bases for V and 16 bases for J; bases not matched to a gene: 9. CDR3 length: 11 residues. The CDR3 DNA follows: TGTGCCAGCGTCTGGGGCGGGAGGGTTTACTTC. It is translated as CASVWGGRVYF.

DNA for the CDR3: TGTGCCAGCAGCTTAGACAGGGTGTCGTACGAGCAGTACTTC. It codes for CASSLDRVSYEQYF. This sequence joins TRBV11-2 and TRBJ2-7, with a tentative D call TRBD1 (5 bases). The V and J ends lost 0 bases and 4 bases respectively, with 10 bases between them. Per germline, CDR1 SGHAT and CDR2 FQNNGV. CDR3 length equals 14 residues.

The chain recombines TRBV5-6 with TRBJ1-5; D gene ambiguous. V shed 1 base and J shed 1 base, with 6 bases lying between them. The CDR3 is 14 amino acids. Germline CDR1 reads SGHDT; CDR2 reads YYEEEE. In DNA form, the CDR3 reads TGTGCCAGCAGCTTGTACGGGAGCAATCAGCCCCAGCATTTT. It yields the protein CASSLYGSNQPQHF.

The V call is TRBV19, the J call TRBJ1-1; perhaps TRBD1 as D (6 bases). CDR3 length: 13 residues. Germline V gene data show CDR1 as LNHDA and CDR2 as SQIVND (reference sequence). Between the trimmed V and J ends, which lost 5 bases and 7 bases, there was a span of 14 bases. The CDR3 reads CASSQDRLLEAFF. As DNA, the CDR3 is TGTGCCAGTAGTCAGGACAGACTCCTTGAAGCTTTCTTT. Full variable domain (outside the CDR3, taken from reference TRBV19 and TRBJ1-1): DGGITQSPKYLFRKEGQNVTLSCEQNLNHDAMYWYRQDPGQGLRLIYYSQIVNDFQKGDIAEGYSVSREKKESFPLTVTSAQKNPTAFYLCASSQDRLLEAFFGQGTRLTVV.

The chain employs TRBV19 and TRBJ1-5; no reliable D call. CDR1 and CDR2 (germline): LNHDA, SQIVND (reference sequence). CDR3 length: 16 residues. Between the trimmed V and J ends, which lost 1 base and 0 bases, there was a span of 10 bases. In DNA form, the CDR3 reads TGTGCCAGTAGTATAGGTCGCGGACTTAGCAATCAGCCCCAGCATTTT. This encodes CASSIGRGLSNQPQHF.

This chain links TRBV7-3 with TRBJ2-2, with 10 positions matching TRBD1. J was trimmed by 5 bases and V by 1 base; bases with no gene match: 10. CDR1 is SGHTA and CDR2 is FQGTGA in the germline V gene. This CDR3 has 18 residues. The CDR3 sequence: CASSLMGGTGVGTGELFF. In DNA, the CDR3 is TGTGCCAGCAGCTTAATGGGCGGGACAGGGGTTGGAACCGGGGAGCTGTTTTTT.

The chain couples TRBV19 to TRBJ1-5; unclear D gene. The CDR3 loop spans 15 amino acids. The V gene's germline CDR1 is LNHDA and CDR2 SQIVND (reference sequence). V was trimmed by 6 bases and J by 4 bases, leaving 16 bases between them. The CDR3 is CASRISGGKNQPQHF. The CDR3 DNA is TGTGCCAGTAGGATTTCCGGCGGGAAGAATCAGCCCCAGCATTTT. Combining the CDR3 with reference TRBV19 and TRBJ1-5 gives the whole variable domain DGGITQSPKYLFRKEGQNVTLSCEQNLNHDAMYWYRQDPGQGLRLIYYSQIVNDFQKGDIAEGYSVSREKKESFPLTVTSAQKNPTAFYLCASRISGGKNQPQHFGDGTRLSIL.

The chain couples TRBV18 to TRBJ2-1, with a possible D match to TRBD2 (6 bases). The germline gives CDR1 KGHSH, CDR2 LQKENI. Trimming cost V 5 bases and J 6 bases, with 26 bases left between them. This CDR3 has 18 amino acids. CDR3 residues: CASSTYFGGTVGSNEQFF. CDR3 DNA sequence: TGTGCCAGCTCAACCTACTTTGGCGGGACCGTGGGGAGCAATGAGCAGTTCTTC.

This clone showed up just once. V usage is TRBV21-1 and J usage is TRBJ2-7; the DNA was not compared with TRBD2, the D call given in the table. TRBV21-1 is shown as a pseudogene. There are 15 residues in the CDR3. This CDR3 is CASSKGPGSSYEQYF. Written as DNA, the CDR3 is TGTGCCAGCAGCAAGGGTCCGGGGAGCTCCTACGAGCAGTACTTC.

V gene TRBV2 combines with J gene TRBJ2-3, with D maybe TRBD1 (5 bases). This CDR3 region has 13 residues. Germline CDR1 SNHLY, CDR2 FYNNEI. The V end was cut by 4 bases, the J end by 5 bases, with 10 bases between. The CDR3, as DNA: TGTGCCAGCAGTGTAGGGGCGAGAGATACGCAGTATTTT. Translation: CASSVGARDTQYF.

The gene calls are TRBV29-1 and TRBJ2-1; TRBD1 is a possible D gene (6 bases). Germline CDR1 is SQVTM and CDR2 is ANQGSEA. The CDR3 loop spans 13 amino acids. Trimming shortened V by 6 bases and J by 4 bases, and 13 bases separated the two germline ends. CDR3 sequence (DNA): TGCAGCGTGTGGACAGAGGTTTACAATGAGCAGTTCTTC. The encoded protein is CSVWTEVYNEQFF.